This T cell receptor beta chain was identified during a study of cytomegalovirus exposure and HLA in healthy donors. The PCR contained 60 Vbeta and 13 Jbeta primers. Repertoires were generated with immunoSEQ multiplex PCR, while TCRdb's copy carries only in-frame clones and drops some. The sample lists 150,000 to 200,000 clones, over 70% occurring once. The CDR3 is 14 amino acids. Germline CDR1 reads GTSNPN; CDR2 reads SVGIG (reference sequence). Unmatched junction bases numbered 7, after V lost 7 bases and J lost 1 base. The TCR comes from a woman aged 18-35 years in good health and CMV-seropositive. The chain uses TRBV30 and TRBJ1-3; TRBD1 matches 7 bases. Material: PBMCs. CDR3 amino acids: CASRQGWSGNTIYF. For the CDR3, the DNA is TGTGCCTCGAGACAGGGATGGTCTGGAAACACCATATATTTT.